The clone carrying this T cell receptor (beta chain) was detected only a few times. Its antigen remains unknown. This specimen belongs to a study of early T cells in non-severe SARS-CoV-2 infection. For the study at large: Chains from this unsorted whole-blood bulk RNA could not be paired. Study results and limitations: Anti-spike CD8 responses were favored in VDJdb matching, and private and CD4 specificities were missed.

Attachment of unique molecular identifiers to individual cDNA molecules was performed. In TCRdb, the 5' RACE reads were re-called with MiXCR into one record per CDR3 protein. The sample yields fewer than 35,000 distinct CDR3 sequences, about 5.7% seen once. Trimming took 1 base from V and 0 from J, leaving 12 bases between them. The CDR3 is 16 amino acids. Germline V lookup: CDR1 SGHRS, CDR2 YFSETQ. The sequence came from an adult who was a healthcare worker with PCR-confirmed SARS-CoV-2 infection or an uninfected control (not recorded which). The J gene is TRBJ2-3, the V gene TRBV5-1; TRBD2 might be the D (5 bases). The sample taken for sequencing was whole blood. The CDR3 DNA follows: TGCGCCAGCAGCTTGCCTCTAGCATCCAGCACAGATACGCAGTATTTT. Its translation is CASSLPLASSTDTQYF. Full variable domain (remainder filled in from reference TRBV5-1 and TRBJ2-3): KAGVTQTPRYLIKTRGQQVTLSCSPISGHRSVSWYQQTPGQGLQFLFEYFSETQRNKGNFPGRFSGRQFSNSRSEMNVSTLELGDSALYLCASSLPLASSTDTQYFGPGTRLTVL.